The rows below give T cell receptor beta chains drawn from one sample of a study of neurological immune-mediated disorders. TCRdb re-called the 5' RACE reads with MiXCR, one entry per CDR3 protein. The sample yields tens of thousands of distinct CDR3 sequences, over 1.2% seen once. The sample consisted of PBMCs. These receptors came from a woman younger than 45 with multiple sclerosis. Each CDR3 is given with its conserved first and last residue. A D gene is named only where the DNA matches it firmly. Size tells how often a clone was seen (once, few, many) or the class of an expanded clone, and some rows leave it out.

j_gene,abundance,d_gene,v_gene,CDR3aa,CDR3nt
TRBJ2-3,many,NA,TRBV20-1,CSAAGKGPVPYF,TGCAGTGCCGCCGGGAAGGGCCCCGTCCCGTATTTT
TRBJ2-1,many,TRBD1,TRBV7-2,CASSHRDRAYGEQFF,TGTGCCAGCAGCCATCGGGACAGAGCCTACGGGGAGCAGTTCTTC
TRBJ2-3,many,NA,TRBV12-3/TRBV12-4,CASTPFGVTDTQYF,TGTGCCAGCACCCCTTTTGGGGTCACAGATACGCAGTATTTT
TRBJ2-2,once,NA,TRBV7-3,CANSSQDLGELFF,TGTGCCAACAGCTCACAAGATCTCGGGGAGCTGTTTTTT
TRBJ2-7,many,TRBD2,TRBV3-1,CASSGRGGVWEQYF,TGTGCCAGCAGCGGACGCGGGGGGGTCTGGGAGCAGTACTTC
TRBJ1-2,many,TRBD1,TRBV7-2,CASSPGTGVSYGYTF,TGTGCCAGCAGCCCCGGGACAGGGGTGAGCTATGGCTACACCTTC
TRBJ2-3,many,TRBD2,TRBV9,CASSVGKAGGRIDTQYF,TGTGCCAGCAGCGTAGGTAAAGCGGGGGGGCGAATAGATACGCAGTATTTT
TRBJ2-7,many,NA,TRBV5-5,CASGLAYEQYF,TGTGCCAGCGGTTTAGCCTACGAGCAGTACTTC
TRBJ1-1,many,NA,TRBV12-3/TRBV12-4,CASSLLGLSNTEAFF,TGTGCCAGCAGTTTACTCGGACTAAGTAACACTGAAGCTTTCTTT
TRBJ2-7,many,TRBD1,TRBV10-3,CAISEPGQKYEQYF,TGTGCCATCAGTGAACCGGGACAGAAGTACGAGCAGTACTTC
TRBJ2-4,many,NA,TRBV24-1,CATTPQGSGAKNIQYF,TGTGCCACCACCCCTCAAGGGTCGGGAGCCAAAAACATTCAGTACTTC
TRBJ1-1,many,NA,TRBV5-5,CASSLALALGTEAFF,TGTGCCAGCAGCTTGGCCCTGGCCTTAGGCACTGAAGCTTTCTTT
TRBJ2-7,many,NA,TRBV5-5,CASSPIVSSYEQYF,TGTGCCAGCAGCCCCATCGTTAGCTCCTACGAGCAGTACTTC
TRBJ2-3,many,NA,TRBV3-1,CASQGKGTSTDTQYF,TGTGCCAGCCAGGGAAAAGGGACTAGCACAGATACGCAGTATTTT
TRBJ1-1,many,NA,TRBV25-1,CASSVTSGGVAFF,TGTGCCAGCAGTGTTACGTCCGGGGGGGTAGCTTTCTTT
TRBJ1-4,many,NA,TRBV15,CATSRDPGPNEKLFF,TGTGCCACCAGCAGAGATCCAGGACCTAATGAAAAACTGTTTTTT
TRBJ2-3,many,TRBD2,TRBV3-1,CASSQDTLAGTDTQYF,TGTGCCAGCAGCCAAGATACACTAGCGGGCACAGATACGCAGTATTTT
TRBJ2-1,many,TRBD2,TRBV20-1,CSARETGTSGWGEQFF,TGCAGTGCTAGAGAGACCGGGACTAGCGGATGGGGTGAGCAGTTCTTC
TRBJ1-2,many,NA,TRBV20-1,CSATNPSNYGYTF,TGCAGTGCCACCAACCCTTCTAACTATGGCTACACCTTC
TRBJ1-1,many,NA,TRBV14,CASSQRALGNTEAFF,TGTGCCAGCAGCCAAAGGGCTCTGGGGAACACTGAAGCTTTCTTT
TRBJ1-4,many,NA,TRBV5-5,CASSPGTANEKLFF,TGTGCCAGCAGCCCCGGGACGGCGAATGAAAAACTGTTTTTT
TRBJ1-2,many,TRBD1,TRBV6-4,CASSDTGGAKGYTF,TGTGCCAGCAGTGATACAGGGGGCGCGAAAGGCTACACCTTC
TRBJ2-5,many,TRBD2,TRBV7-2,CASSLGLAGQETQYF,TGTGCCAGCAGCTTAGGACTAGCGGGGCAAGAGACCCAGTACTTC
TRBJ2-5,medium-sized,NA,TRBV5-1,CASSFGGPGETQYF,TGCGCCAGCAGCTTCGGGGGGCCGGGTGAGACCCAGTACTTC
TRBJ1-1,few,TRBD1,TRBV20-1,CSAEDRAGTEAFF,TGCAGTGCTGAGGACAGGGCAGGCACTGAAGCTTTCTTT
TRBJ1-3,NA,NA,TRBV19,CASGAGTGKTIYF,TGTGCCAGTGGGGCCGGGACTGGAAAAACCATATATTTT
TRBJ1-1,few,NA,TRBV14,CASSHYSASTEAFF,TGTGCCAGCAGCCATTATTCGGCATCCACTGAAGCTTTCTTT
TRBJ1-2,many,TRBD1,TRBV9,CASSPRDRNYGYTF,TGTGCCAGCAGCCCCCGGGACAGAAACTATGGCTACACCTTC
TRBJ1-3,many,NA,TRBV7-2,CASSGVSGNTIYF,TGTGCCAGCAGCGGTGTATCTGGAAACACCATATATTTT